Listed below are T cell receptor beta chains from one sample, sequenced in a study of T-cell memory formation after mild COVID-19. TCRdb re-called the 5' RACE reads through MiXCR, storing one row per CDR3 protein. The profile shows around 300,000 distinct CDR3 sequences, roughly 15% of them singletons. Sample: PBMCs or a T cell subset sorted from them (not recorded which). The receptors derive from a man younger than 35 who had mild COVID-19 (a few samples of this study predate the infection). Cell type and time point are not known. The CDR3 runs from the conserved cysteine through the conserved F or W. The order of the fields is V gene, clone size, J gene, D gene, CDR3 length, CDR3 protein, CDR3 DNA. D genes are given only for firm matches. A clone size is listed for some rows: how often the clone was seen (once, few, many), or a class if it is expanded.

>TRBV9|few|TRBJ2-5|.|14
CASSVAGVGETQYF
TGTGCCAGCAGCGTAGCCGGGGTTGGCGAGACCCAGTACTTC
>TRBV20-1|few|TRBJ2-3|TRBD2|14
CSAYNRGDYFTQYF
TGCAGTGCTTATAATCGGGGGGACTACTTTACGCAGTATTTT
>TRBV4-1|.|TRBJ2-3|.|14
CASSQEPGTDTQYF
TGCGCCAGCAGCCAAGAACCCGGCACAGATACGCAGTATTTT
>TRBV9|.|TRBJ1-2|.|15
CASSVAAGGRHGYTF
TGTGCCAGCAGCGTAGCTGCGGGGGGCCGCCATGGCTACACCTTC
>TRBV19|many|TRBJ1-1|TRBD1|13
CASTTGGLTEAFF
TGTGCCAGTACCACAGGGGGTCTGACTGAAGCTTTCTTT
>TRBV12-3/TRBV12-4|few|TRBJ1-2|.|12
CASRQDRVGYTF
TGTGCCAGCAGACAAGACAGAGTGGGCTACACCTTC
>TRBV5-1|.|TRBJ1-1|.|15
CASSLTQDGNTEAFF
TGCGCCAGCAGCTTGACTCAGGACGGGAACACTGAAGCTTTCTTT
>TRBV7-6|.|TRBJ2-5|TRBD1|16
CASSLEGTGRPETQYF
TGTGCCAGCAGCTTAGAAGGGACAGGGAGGCCAGAGACCCAGTACTTC
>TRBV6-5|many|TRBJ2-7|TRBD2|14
CASKYGTSGGKQYF
TGTGCCAGCAAGTACGGGACTAGCGGGGGGAAGCAGTACTTC
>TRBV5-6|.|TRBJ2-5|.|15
CASSLRGVGQETQYF
TGTGCCAGCAGCTTGCGTGGGGTTGGACAAGAGACCCAGTACTTC
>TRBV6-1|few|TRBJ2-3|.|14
CASSYREITDTQYF
TGTGCCAGCAGCTACCGGGAGATCACAGATACGCAGTATTTT
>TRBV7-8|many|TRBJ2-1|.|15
CASSPGESSYNEQFF
TGTGCCAGCAGCCCGGGAGAGAGTTCCTACAATGAGCAGTTCTTC
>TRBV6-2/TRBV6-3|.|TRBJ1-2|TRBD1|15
CASGLQGASNYGYTF
TGTGCCAGCGGTTTACAGGGGGCTTCTAACTATGGCTACACCTTC
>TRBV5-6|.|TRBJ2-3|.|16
CASSLEGRGWSDTQYF
TGTGCCAGCAGCTTGGAAGGCAGGGGATGGTCAGATACGCAGTATTTT
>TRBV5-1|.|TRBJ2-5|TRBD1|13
CASSRDSQGAQYF
TGCGCCAGCAGCCGGGACAGCCAGGGGGCCCAGTACTTC
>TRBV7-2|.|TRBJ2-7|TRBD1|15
CASSLDRTGPYEQYF
TGTGCCAGCAGCTTAGATCGGACAGGGCCCTACGAGCAGTACTTC
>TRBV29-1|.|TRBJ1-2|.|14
CSVEDGLDRVGYTF
TGCAGCGTTGAAGATGGATTGGACAGAGTAGGCTACACCTTC
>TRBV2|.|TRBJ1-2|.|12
CASSTTASSVTF
TGTGCCAGCAGCACCACGGCCAGCAGCGTCACCTTC
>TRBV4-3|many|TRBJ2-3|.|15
CASSQGLPVTDTQYF
TGCGCCAGCAGCCAAGGACTACCGGTCACAGATACGCAGTATTTT
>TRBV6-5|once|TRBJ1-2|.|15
CASSYSPGHNYGYTF
TGTGCCAGCAGTTACTCACCCGGACACAACTATGGCTACACCTTC
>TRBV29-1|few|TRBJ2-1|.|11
CSGGQYNEQFF
TGCAGCGGTGGGCAGTACAATGAGCAGTTCTTC
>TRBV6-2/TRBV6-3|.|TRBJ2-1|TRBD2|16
CASSNPLAGAVDEQFF
TGTGCCAGCAGCAACCCGCTAGCGGGGGCCGTCGATGAGCAGTTCTTC
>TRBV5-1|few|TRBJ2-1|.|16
CASSLQQSGGYNEQFF
TGCGCCAGCAGCTTGCAACAATCTGGTGGTTACAATGAGCAGTTCTTC
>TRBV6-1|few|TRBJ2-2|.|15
CASSEGGSDTGELFF
TGTGCCAGCAGTGAAGGCGGGTCCGACACCGGGGAGCTGTTTTTT
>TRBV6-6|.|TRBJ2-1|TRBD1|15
CASSYTGDSYNEQFF
TGTGCCAGCAGTTACACAGGGGACTCCTACAATGAGCAGTTCTTC
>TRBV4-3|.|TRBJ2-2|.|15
CASSREQAWAGELFF
TGCGCCAGCAGCCGAGAACAGGCTTGGGCCGGGGAGCTGTTTTTT
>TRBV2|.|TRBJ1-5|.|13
CASSELGPQPQHF
TGTGCCAGCAGTGAATTGGGGCCACAGCCCCAGCATTTT
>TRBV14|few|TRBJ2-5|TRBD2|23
CASSHSGTSGGIHKRDMQETQYF
TGTGCCAGCAGCCACAGCGGGACTAGCGGGGGGATACACAAGCGAGACATGCAAGAGACCCAGTACTTC
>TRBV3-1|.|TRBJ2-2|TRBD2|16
CASSLGLAGRTGELFF
TGTGCCAGCAGCCTCGGACTAGCGGGCCGCACCGGGGAGCTGTTTTTT
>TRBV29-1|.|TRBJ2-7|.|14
CSVDGLGGAYEQYF
TGCAGCGTTGACGGGTTGGGGGGCGCGTACGAGCAGTACTTC
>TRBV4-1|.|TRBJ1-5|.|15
CASSHRAVSNQPQHF
TGCGCCAGCAGCCACCGCGCGGTGAGCAATCAGCCCCAGCATTTT
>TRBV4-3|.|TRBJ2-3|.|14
CASSQVPGLYTQYF
TGCGCCAGCAGCCAAGTACCGGGACTCTATACGCAGTATTTT
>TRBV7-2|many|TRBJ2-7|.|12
CASSDDRSEQYF
TGTGCCAGCAGCGATGACAGGTCCGAGCAGTACTTC
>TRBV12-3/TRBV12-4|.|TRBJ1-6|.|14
CASSQDTINWALHF
TGTGCCAGCAGTCAGGACACGATCAATTGGGCCCTCCACTTT
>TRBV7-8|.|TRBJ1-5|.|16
CASSVGGPTLNQPQHF
TGTGCCAGCAGCGTCGGCGGACCAACTTTAAATCAGCCCCAGCATTTT
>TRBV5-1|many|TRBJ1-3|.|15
CASSFQGGAGNTIYF
TGCGCCAGCAGCTTTCAGGGAGGCGCGGGAAACACCATATATTTT
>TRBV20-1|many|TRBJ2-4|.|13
CSARDFRGNIQYF
TGCAGTGCTAGAGATTTCAGGGGAAACATTCAGTACTTC